This T cell receptor (beta chain) came from a study of control samples from healthy donors and cancer patients. CDR1 and CDR2 (germline): SGHRS, YFSETQ. Unmatched junction bases numbered 4, after V lost 0 bases and J lost 6 bases. The CDR3 has 16 amino acids. Profiling relied on immunoSEQ multiplex PCR, and the TCRdb table lists in-frame clones only, not all of them. The data hold 250,000 to 300,000 clones, with more than 65% observed a single time. Sample: PBMCs. The receptor was derived from a woman aged 60-70 years with lung cancer. The V call is TRBV5-1, the J call TRBJ2-1; 12 nucleotides match TRBD1. For the CDR3, the DNA is TGCGCCAGCAGCTTGGGAGGGACAGGGGGCTCCAATGAGCAGTTCTTC. This codes for CASSLGGTGGSNEQFF. The variable domain in full, completed from reference TRBV5-1 and TRBJ2-1, reads KAGVTQTPRYLIKTRGQQVTLSCSPISGHRSVSWYQQTPGQGLQFLFEYFSETQRNKGNFPGRFSGRQFSNSRSEMNVSTLELGDSALYLCASSLGGTGGSNEQFFGPGTRLTVL.